This T cell receptor (beta chain) was sequenced in a study of cytomegalovirus exposure and HLA in healthy donors. General study points: The classifier reportedly diagnosed cytomegalovirus status with high sensitivity and specificity. Researchers had no immune exposure information except CMV serostatus available. In a later analysis, fewer than 20,000 TCR beta sequences were associated with HLA alleles at 0.05 false discovery rate.

Germline V gives CDR1 SEHNR, CDR2 FQNEAQ (reference sequence). The CDR3 sequence is 14 residues long. The PCR had 60 Vbeta and 13 Jbeta primers. TCRdb keeps only in-frame clones here, not all; method: immunoSEQ multiplex PCR. The sample contains 130,000 to 150,000 clones, over 75% of which appear only once. Remarks on this clone: Antigen unknown. The junction departs from germline at one end; a sequencing error may be responsible.

Sequencing was carried out using PBMCs. The V call is TRBV7-9, the J call TRBJ2-7; TRBD2 agrees at 7 bases. This sequence was found in a male donor in good health and CMV-seronegative. The CDR3 loop reads CSSSLGGSYHEQYF. CDR3 bases: TGTTCCAGCAGCTTGGGAGGGAGTTATCACGAGCAGTACTTC.